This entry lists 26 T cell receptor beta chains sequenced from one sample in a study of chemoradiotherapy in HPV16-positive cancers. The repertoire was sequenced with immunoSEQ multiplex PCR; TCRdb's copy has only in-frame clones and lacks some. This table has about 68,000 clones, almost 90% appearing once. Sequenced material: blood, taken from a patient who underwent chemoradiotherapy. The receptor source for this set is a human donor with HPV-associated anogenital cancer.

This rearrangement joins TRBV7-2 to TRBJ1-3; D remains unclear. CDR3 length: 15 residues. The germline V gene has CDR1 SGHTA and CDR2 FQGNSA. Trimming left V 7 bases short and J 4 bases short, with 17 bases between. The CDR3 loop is CASTLGTFAGNTIYF. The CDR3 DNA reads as TGTGCCAGCACCCTAGGTACCTTTGCGGGAAACACCATATATTTT.

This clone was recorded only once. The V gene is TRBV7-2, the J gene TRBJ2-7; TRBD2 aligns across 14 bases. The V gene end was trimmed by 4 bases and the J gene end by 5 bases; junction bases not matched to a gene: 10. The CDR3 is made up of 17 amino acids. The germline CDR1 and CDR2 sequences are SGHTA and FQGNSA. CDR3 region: CASSSPGTSGRPNEQYF. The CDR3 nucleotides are TGTGCCAGCAGCTCCCCCGGGACTAGCGGGAGACCCAACGAGCAGTACTTC.

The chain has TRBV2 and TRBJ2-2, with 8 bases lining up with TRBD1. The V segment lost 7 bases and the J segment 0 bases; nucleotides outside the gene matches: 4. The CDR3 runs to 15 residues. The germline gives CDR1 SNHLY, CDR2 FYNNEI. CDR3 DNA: TGTGCCAGCACCCCGGACAGGGCGAACACCGGGGAGCTGTTTTTT. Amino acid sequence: CASTPDRANTGELFF. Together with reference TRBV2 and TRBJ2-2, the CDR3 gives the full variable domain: EPEVTQTPSHQVTQMGQEVILRCVPISNHLYFYWYRQILGQKVEFLVSFYNNEISEKSEIFDDQFSVERPDGSNFTLKIRSTKLEDSAMYFCASTPDRANTGELFFGEGSRLTVL.

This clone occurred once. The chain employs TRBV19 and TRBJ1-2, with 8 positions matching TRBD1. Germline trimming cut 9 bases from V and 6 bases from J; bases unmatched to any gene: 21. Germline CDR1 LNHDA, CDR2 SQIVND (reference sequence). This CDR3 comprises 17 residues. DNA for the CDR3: TGTGCCAGCCTACCCCGGGACAGGTTCCCCGGGGGGGATGGCTACACCTTC. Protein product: CASLPRDRFPGGDGYTF.

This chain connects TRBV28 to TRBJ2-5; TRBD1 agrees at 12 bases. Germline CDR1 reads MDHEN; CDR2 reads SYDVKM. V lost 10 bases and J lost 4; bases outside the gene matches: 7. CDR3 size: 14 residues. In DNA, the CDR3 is TGTGCCATTACCGGGACAGGGGGCTTAGAGACCCAGTACTTC. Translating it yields CAITGTGGLETQYF. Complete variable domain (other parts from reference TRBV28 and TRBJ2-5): DVKVTQSSRYLVKRTGEKVFLECVQDMDHENMFWYRQDPGLGLRLIYFSYDVKMKEKGDIPEGYSVSREKKERFSLILESASTNQTSMYLCAITGTGGLETQYFGPGTRLLVL.

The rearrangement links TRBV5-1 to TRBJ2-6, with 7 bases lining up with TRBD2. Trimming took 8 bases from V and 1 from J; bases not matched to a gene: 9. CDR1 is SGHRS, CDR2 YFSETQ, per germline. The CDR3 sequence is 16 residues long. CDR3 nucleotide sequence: TGCGCCAGTTACACCGGGGGGAGTTCTGGGGCCAACGTCCTGACTTTC. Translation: CASYTGGSSGANVLTF.

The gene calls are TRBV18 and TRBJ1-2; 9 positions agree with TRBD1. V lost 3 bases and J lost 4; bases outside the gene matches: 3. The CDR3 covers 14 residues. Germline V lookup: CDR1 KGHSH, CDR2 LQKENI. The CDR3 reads CASSPDRGSYGYTF. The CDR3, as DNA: TGTGCCAGCTCACCGGACAGGGGTAGCTATGGCTACACCTTC.

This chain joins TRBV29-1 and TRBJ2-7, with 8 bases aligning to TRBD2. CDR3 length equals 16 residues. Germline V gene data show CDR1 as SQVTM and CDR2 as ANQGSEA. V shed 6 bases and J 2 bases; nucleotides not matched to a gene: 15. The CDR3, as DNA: TGCAGCGTCCGATACAGCGGGAGTAACCCCCCCTACGAGCAGTACTTC. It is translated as CSVRYSGSNPPYEQYF.

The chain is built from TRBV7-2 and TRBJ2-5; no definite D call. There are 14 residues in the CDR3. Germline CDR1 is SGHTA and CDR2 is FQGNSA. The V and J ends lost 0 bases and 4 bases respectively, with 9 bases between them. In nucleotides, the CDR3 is TGTGCCAGCAGCTTAGCAAGGGCGACAGAGACCCAGTACTTC. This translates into CASSLARATETQYF.

The CDR3 spells CASSAGQVNSPLHF. Written as DNA, the CDR3 is TGTGCCAGCAGCGCCGGACAGGTGAATTCACCCCTCCACTTT. V is TRBV9 and J is TRBJ1-6, with 7 bases lining up with TRBD1. V lost 3 bases, J lost 7 bases, and 4 bases stayed unmatched. Germline V gene lookup returns CDR1 SGDLS and CDR2 YYNGEE. This CDR3 spans 14 amino acids.

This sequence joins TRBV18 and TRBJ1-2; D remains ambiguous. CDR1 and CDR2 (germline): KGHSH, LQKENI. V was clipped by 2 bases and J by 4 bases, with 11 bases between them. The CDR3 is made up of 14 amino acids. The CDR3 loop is CASSPFSGPYGYTF. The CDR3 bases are TGTGCCAGCTCACCATTTTCAGGACCCTATGGCTACACCTTC.

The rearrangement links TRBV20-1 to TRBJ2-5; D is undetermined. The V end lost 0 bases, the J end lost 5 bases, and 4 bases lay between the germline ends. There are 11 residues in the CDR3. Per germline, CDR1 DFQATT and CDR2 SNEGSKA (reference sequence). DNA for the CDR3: TGCAGTGCTAGAGATGAGGAGACCCAGTACTTC. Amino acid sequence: CSARDEETQYF.

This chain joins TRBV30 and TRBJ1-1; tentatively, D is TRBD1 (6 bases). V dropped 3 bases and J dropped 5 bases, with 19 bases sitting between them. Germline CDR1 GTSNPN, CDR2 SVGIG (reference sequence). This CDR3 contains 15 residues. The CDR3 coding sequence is TGTGCCTGGAGATCCCCGGAGGGGGGGTATACTGAAGCTTTCTTT. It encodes CAWRSPEGGYTEAFF.

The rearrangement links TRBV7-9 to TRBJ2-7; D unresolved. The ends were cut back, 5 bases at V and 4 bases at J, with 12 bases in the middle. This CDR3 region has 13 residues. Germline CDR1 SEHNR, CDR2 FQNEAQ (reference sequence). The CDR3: CASSPSGLYEQYF. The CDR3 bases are TGTGCCAGCAGCCCCAGTGGTTTGTACGAGCAGTACTTC.

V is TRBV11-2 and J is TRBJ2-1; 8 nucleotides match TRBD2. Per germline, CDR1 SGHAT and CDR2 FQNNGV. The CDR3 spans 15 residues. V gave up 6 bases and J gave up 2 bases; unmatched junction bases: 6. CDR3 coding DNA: TGTGCCAGCAGGGCCGGGACTAGGGCCTACAATGAGCAGTTCTTC. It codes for CASRAGTRAYNEQFF.

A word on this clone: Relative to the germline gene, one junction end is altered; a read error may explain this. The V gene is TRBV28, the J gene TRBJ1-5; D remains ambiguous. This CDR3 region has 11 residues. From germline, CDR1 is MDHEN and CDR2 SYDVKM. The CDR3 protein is CASSLYSRADF. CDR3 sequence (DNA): TGTGCCAGCAGTTTATATAGTAGGGCTGATTTT.

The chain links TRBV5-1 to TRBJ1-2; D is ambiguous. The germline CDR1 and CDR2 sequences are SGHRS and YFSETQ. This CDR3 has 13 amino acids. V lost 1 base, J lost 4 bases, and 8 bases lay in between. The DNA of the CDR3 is TGCGCCAGCAGCTTGAATGACGGCTATGGCTACACCTTC. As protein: CASSLNDGYGYTF.

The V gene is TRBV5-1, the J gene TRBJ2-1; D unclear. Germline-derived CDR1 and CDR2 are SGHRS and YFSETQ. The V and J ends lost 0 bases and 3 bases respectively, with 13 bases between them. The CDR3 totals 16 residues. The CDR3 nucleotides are TGCGCCAGCAGCTTGGAAGGATTCTACGGCTACAATGAGCAGTTCTTC. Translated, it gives CASSLEGFYGYNEQFF.

CDR3 in amino acids: CASGDGYEQYF. The CDR3 region has the DNA TGTGCCAGTGGGGACGGCTACGAGCAGTACTTC. The chain combines TRBV19 with TRBJ2-7; possibly TRBD1 or TRBD2 for D (5 bases each). Germline CDR1 LNHDA, CDR2 SQIVND (reference sequence). The CDR3 loop spans 11 amino acids. V dropped 8 bases and J dropped 3 bases, with 8 bases sitting between them.

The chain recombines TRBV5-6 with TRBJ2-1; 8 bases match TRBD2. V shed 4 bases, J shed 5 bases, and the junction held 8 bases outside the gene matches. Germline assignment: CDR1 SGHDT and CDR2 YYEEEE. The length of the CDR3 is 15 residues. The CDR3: CASSPQAGGNNEQFF. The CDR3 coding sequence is TGTGCCAGCAGCCCCCAGGCGGGAGGAAACAATGAGCAGTTCTTC.

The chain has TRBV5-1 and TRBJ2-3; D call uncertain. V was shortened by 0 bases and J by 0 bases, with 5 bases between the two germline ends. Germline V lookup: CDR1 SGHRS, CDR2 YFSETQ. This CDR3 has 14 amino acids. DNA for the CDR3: TGCGCCAGCAGCTTGGTCACTAGCACAGATACGCAGTATTTT. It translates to CASSLVTSTDTQYF.

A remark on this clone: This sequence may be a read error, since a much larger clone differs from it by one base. The CDR3 spells CASRRGVADEQYF. CDR3 coding DNA: TGTGCCAGCAGGAGGGGAGTCGCCGACGAGCAGTACTTC. V and J are TRBV4-2 and TRBJ2-7; D may be TRBD1 or TRBD2 (5 bases each). This CDR3 spans 13 amino acids. Deletions cut 6 bases from V and 5 bases from J, with 14 bases between. Looked up from germline, CDR1 is LGHNA and CDR2 is YNFKEQ.

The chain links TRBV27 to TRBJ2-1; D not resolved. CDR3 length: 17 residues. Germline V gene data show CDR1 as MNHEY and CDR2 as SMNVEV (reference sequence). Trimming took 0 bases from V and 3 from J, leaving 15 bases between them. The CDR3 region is CASSLSFAFVSYNEQFF. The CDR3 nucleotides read TGTGCCAGCAGTTTATCTTTTGCGTTTGTGAGCTACAATGAGCAGTTCTTC.

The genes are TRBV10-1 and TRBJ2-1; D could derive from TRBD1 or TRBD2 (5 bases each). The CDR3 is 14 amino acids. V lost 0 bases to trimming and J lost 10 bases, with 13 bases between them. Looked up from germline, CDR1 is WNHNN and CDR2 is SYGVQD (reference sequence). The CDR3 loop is CASSESGTSWEQFF. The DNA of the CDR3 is TGCGCCAGCAGTGAGTCCGGGACCTCATGGGAGCAGTTCTTC.

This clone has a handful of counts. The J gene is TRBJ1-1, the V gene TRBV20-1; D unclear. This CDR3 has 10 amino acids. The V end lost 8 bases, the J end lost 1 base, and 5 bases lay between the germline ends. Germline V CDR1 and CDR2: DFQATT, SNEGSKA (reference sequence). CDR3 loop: CSLRNTEAFF. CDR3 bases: TGCAGTTTGAGGAACACTGAAGCTTTCTTT.

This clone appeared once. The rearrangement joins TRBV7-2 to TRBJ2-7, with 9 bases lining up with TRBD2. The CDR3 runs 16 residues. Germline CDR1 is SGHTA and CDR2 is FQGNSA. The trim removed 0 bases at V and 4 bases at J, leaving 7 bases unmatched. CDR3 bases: TGTGCCAGCAGCTTAGCTGTCCGGCTAGCGGGGTACGAGCAGTACTTC. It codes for CASSLAVRLAGYEQYF.